What follows are 24 T cell receptor beta chains derived from one specimen sequenced in a study of shared clonotypes between healthy human individuals. The repertoire was sequenced with immunoSEQ multiplex PCR; TCRdb's copy has only in-frame clones and lacks some. The sample includes hundreds of thousands of clones, more than 95% of them seen just once. Sequenced input: naive CD4+ T cells sorted from blood. Subset given: CD45RA+ positively selected. Source of these receptors: a woman aged 25 to 39 in good health.

The rearrangement links TRBV4-1 to TRBJ2-3; 9 bases map to TRBD2. V shed 4 bases and J 5 bases; nucleotides not matched to a gene: 7. The germline gives CDR1 MGHRA, CDR2 YSYEKL. CDR3 size: 15 residues. The CDR3 DNA reads TGCGCCAGCAGCCGAAATAGCGGGAGAGGAGATACGCAGTATTTT. Residues: CASSRNSGRGDTQYF.

The J gene is TRBJ1-2, the V gene TRBV18, with 8 nucleotides matching TRBD1. CDR3 size: 16 residues. V shed 3 bases and J 1 base; nucleotides not matched to a gene: 7. Looked up from germline, CDR1 is KGHSH and CDR2 is LQKENI. The DNA for the CDR3 is TGTGCCAGCTCACCCTTGGACAGGGCGGATAACTATGGCTACACCTTC. It yields the protein CASSPLDRADNYGYTF.

The CDR3 nucleotides are TGTGCCAGCAGTTTACTCACCTTCACAATCACGAACCAAGAGACCCAGTACTTC. Translating it yields CASSLLTFTITNQETQYF. The rearrangement joins TRBV28 to TRBJ2-5; D is uncertain. CDR3 size: 18 residues. From germline, CDR1 is MDHEN and CDR2 SYDVKM. Deletions cut 2 bases from V and 0 bases from J, with 19 bases between.

The rearrangement uses TRBV7-9 and TRBJ2-5, with no clear D. V gave up 6 bases and J gave up 5 bases, with 22 bases separating them. The CDR3 has 16 amino acids. CDR1 SEHNR and CDR2 FQNEAQ come from the germline V gene (reference sequence). The CDR3 here is CASSVGPGSPIETQYF. The DNA of the CDR3 is TGTGCCAGCAGTGTGGGTCCGGGTAGTCCGATTGAGACCCAGTACTTC.

A remark on this clone: The sample contains more than one DNA sequence encoding this CDR3. The chain recombines TRBV27 with TRBJ2-3; 7 positions agree with TRBD2. CDR1 is MNHEY, CDR2 SMNVEV, per germline (reference sequence). This CDR3 comprises 15 residues. The J segment lost 0 bases and the V segment lost 7 bases, leaving 7 bases of the junction unmatched. In nucleotides, the CDR3 is TGTGCCAGCACCGCTAGCGGCAGTAGCACAGATACGCAGTATTTT. Residues: CASTASGSSTDTQYF.

This chain uses TRBV4-1 with TRBJ2-7; 9 bases are a match to TRBD2. Germline CDR1 MGHRA, CDR2 YSYEKL. The V segment lost 3 bases and the J segment 3 bases; nucleotides outside the gene matches: 12. This CDR3 comprises 17 residues. The CDR3: CASSQGPPLAGNYEQYF. As DNA, the CDR3 is TGCGCCAGCAGCCAGGGTCCCCCGCTAGCGGGGAACTACGAGCAGTACTTC.

The rearrangement joins TRBV6-5 to TRBJ2-5, with TRBD1 identical over 8 bases. The CDR3 is 16 amino acids. With 2 bases clipped from V and 1 base from J, the junction kept 6 bases outside the gene matches. Germline CDR1 MNHEY, CDR2 SVGAGI. The CDR3 here is CASSYGLGQGQETQYF. CDR3 DNA: TGTGCCAGCAGTTACGGGTTAGGACAGGGCCAAGAGACCCAGTACTTC.

V usage is TRBV28 and J usage is TRBJ1-1, with 7 bases that match TRBD1. The J segment lost 4 bases and the V segment lost 9 bases, leaving 17 bases of the junction unmatched. There are 16 residues in the CDR3. Germline assignment: CDR1 MDHEN and CDR2 SYDVKM. The CDR3 sequence: CASTRALGQMGTEAFF. DNA of the CDR3: TGTGCCAGTACCCGAGCCCTGGGACAGATGGGCACTGAAGCTTTCTTT.

This clone was counted once. The V call is TRBV2, the J call TRBJ1-6; 7 bases align to TRBD1. From germline, CDR1 is SNHLY and CDR2 FYNNEI. V shed 6 bases, J shed 7 bases, and the junction held 6 bases outside the gene matches. The CDR3 runs 14 residues. CDR3 loop: CASRETGVNSPLHF. The CDR3 DNA reads as TGTGCCAGCAGGGAAACAGGGGTCAATTCACCCCTCCACTTT.

The gene calls are TRBV19 and TRBJ2-1, with TRBD2 identical over 11 bases. Per the germline V gene, CDR1 is LNHDA and CDR2 is SQIVND (reference sequence). The CDR3 spans 16 residues. Trimming cost V 6 bases and J 7 bases; bases outside gene matches: 11. The CDR3 bases are TGTGCCAGTAGGCCACGACTAGCGGGATTGTCAAATGAGCAGTTCTTC. Its translation is CASRPRLAGLSNEQFF.

The chain is built from TRBV5-1 and TRBJ1-4, with a tentative D call TRBD1 (5 bases). CDR3 length equals 16 residues. CDR1 is SGHRS, CDR2 YFSETQ, per germline. V lost 3 bases and J lost 2, with 14 bases in between. The CDR3 nucleotides read TGCGCCAGCAGCTATATCTCAGGGATCACTAATGAAAAACTGTTTTTT. It is translated as CASSYISGITNEKLFF.

The genes are TRBV19 and TRBJ2-1; 10 bases line up with TRBD2. This CDR3 region has 16 residues. The V gene end was trimmed by 3 bases and the J gene end by 6 bases; junction bases not matched to a gene: 8. Germline CDR1 LNHDA, CDR2 SQIVND (reference sequence). The CDR3 bases are TGTGCCAGTAGTATGGCTCGGCTAGCGGGAGTCAATGAGCAGTTCTTC. Protein: CASSMARLAGVNEQFF.

The V gene is TRBV19, the J gene TRBJ2-7, with D possibly matching TRBD1 (6 bases). V lost 7 bases and J lost 4, with 20 bases in between. This CDR3 has 15 amino acids. The germline V gene has CDR1 LNHDA and CDR2 SQIVND (reference sequence). The CDR3 is CASMAWEQGRYEQYF. Written as DNA, the CDR3 is TGTGCCAGTATGGCTTGGGAGCAGGGGCGGTACGAGCAGTACTTC. The variable domain in full, with the rest retrieved from reference TRBV19 and TRBJ2-7, is DGGITQSPKYLFRKEGQNVTLSCEQNLNHDAMYWYRQDPGQGLRLIYYSQIVNDFQKGDIAEGYSVSREKKESFPLTVTSAQKNPTAFYLCASMAWEQGRYEQYFGPGTRLTVT.

The chain links TRBV19 to TRBJ1-2; D is perhaps TRBD1 (5 bases). V lost 5 bases and J lost 2, with 15 bases in between. The germline CDR1 and CDR2 sequences are LNHDA and SQIVND (reference sequence). The CDR3 contains 15 residues. The CDR3 region is CASSSTGTGNYGYTF. Here the CDR3 DNA reads TGTGCCAGTAGTTCCACCGGGACCGGGAACTATGGCTACACCTTC.

The gene calls are TRBV7-9 and TRBJ2-7; 10 bases line up with TRBD2. CDR1 and CDR2 (germline): SEHNR, FQNEAQ (reference sequence). After removal of 3 bases from V and 7 bases from J, the junction contained 9 bases not matched to a gene. This CDR3 region has 15 residues. The CDR3 bases are TGTGCCAGCAGCTTCGAAGCGGGAGGGCCGTTGGAGCAGTACTTC. It specifies CASSFEAGGPLEQYF. Together with reference TRBV7-9 and TRBJ2-7, the CDR3 gives the full variable domain: DTGVSQNPRHKITKRGQNVTFRCDPISEHNRLYWYRQTLGQGPEFLTYFQNEAQLEKSRLLSDRFSAERPKGSFSTLEIQRTEQGDSAMYLCASSFEAGGPLEQYFGPGTRLTVT.

The V and J genes are TRBV6-1 and TRBJ2-7, with a weak D call TRBD1 (5 bases). This CDR3 is 14 amino acids long. V was shortened by 0 bases and J by 3 bases, with 9 bases between the two germline ends. CDR1 and CDR2 from the germline V gene are MNHNS and SASEGT. Written as DNA, the CDR3 is TGTGCCAGCAGTGAAGCTTTAGACAGCTACGAGCAGTACTTC. Protein: CASSEALDSYEQYF.

In this sample, this clone turned up once. Written as DNA, the CDR3 is TGTGCCAGCAGCCTTCTAGCGGGGGTCTACAATGAGCAGTTCTTC. Translated: CASSLLAGVYNEQFF. The chain couples TRBV7-3 to TRBJ2-1; 10 bases are a match to TRBD2. Trimming at V came to 5 bases and at J to 3 bases, leaving 4 bases not matched to a gene. CDR3 length: 15 amino acids. Looked up from germline, CDR1 is SGHTA and CDR2 is FQGTGA.

The chain carries TRBV7-6 and TRBJ1-3, with unresolved D. Trimming removed 0 bases at V and 3 bases at J, with 12 bases between. This CDR3 is 16 amino acids long. CDR1 and CDR2 from the germline V gene are SGHVS and FNYEAQ. The CDR3 coding sequence is TGTGCCAGCAGCTTAGCGCTCTCCGGGTTTGGAAACACCATATATTTT. It encodes CASSLALSGFGNTIYF.

This chain connects TRBV6-1 to TRBJ2-7; D remains unclear. This CDR3 region has 13 residues. CDR1 and CDR2 (germline): MNHNS, SASEGT. V shed 6 bases and J shed 1 base, with 10 bases lying between them. Written as DNA, the CDR3 is TGTGCCAGCAGACTCGACCCGTCCTACGAGCAGTACTTC. Its protein product is CASRLDPSYEQYF.

The V call is TRBV11-2, the J call TRBJ2-1; D gene ambiguous. This CDR3 is built from 13 residues. Deletions cut 3 bases from V and 3 bases from J, with 6 bases between. Germline lookup yields CDR1 SGHAT and CDR2 FQNNGV. The CDR3 sequence: CASSFAHYNEQFF. DNA of the CDR3: TGTGCCAGCAGCTTTGCCCACTACAATGAGCAGTTCTTC.

This rearrangement joins TRBV19 to TRBJ1-5, with 7 bases fitting TRBD1. Germline-derived CDR1 and CDR2 are LNHDA and SQIVND (reference sequence). The CDR3 totals 17 residues. V gave up 5 bases and J gave up 3 bases; unmatched junction bases: 13. DNA for the CDR3: TGTGCCAGTAGTCTTGATAACTGGACAGGTGACAATCAGCCCCAGCATTTT. This encodes CASSLDNWTGDNQPQHF.

This sequence joins TRBV7-3 and TRBJ2-2; D is possibly TRBD1 or TRBD2 (6 bases each). The CDR3 is 19 amino acids. V was pared by 4 bases and J by 0 bases, with 21 bases between. Germline V CDR1 and CDR2: SGHTA, FQGTGA. CDR3 nucleotide sequence: TGTGCCAGCAGCTCCCATCTGGGTCGGGGGCTCGCGAACACCGGGGAGCTGTTTTTT. It encodes CASSSHLGRGLANTGELFF. The whole variable domain, remainder taken from reference TRBV7-3 and TRBJ2-2, is GAGVSQTPSNKVTEKGKYVELRCDPISGHTALYWYRQSLGQGPEFLIYFQGTGAADDSGLPNDRFFAVRPEGSVSTLKIQRTERGDSAVYLCASSSHLGRGLANTGELFFGEGSRLTVL.

This chain connects TRBV19 to TRBJ2-5; 8 nucleotides line up with TRBD1. The CDR3 consists of 17 residues. The J segment lost 5 bases and the V segment lost 2 bases, leaving 13 bases of the junction unmatched. CDR1 is LNHDA and CDR2 is SQIVND in the germline V gene (reference sequence). CDR3 DNA sequence: TGTGCCAGTAGTATAAGGGGGGACAGGTTCTTTTCGGAGACCCAGTACTTC. As protein: CASSIRGDRFFSETQYF. The full variable domain, in which reference TRBV19 and TRBJ2-5 provide the parts outside the CDR3, is DGGITQSPKYLFRKEGQNVTLSCEQNLNHDAMYWYRQDPGQGLRLIYYSQIVNDFQKGDIAEGYSVSREKKESFPLTVTSAQKNPTAFYLCASSIRGDRFFSETQYFGPGTRLLVL.

This clone was detected a few times. J is TRBJ1-1 and V is TRBV19; the D is unclear. The V and J ends lost 7 bases and 7 bases respectively, with 10 bases between them. Germline CDR1 reads LNHDA; CDR2 reads SQIVND (reference sequence). This CDR3 contains 11 residues. The chain's CDR3 is CASTELDEAFF. For the CDR3, the DNA is TGTGCCAGTACCGAATTAGATGAAGCTTTCTTT.